The 25 T cell receptor beta chains in this list originate from one sample, sequenced in a study of shared clonotypes between healthy human individuals. Data came from immunoSEQ multiplex PCR; TCRdb stores just in-frame clones and leaves some out. This table has millions of clones, about 95% appearing once. Naive CD8 cells lacked CD45RO, underwent positive selection for CCR7 and left out terminally differentiated effector memory CD45RA+ cells. The sample consisted of naive CD8+ T cells sorted from blood. All receptors derive from a man between 18 and 29 years old in good health.

This chain joins TRBV25-1 and TRBJ1-5; no clear D gene. This CDR3 region has 13 residues. Trimming cost V 8 bases and J 7 bases, with 15 bases left between them. The germline V gene encodes CDR1 MGHDK and CDR2 SYGVNS. The CDR3 DNA reads TGTGCCAGCGGAGGGTGGTTAGGACAGCCCCAGCATTTT. This translates into CASGGWLGQPQHF.

The rearrangement links TRBV6-1 to TRBJ1-3; D is undetermined. There are 15 residues in the CDR3. Germline CDR1 reads MNHNS; CDR2 reads SASEGT. V lost 1 base and J 3 bases, leaving 10 bases between the germline ends. CDR3 in amino acids: CASSEERGNGNTIYF. As DNA, the CDR3 is TGTGCCAGCAGTGAAGAGAGAGGGAATGGAAACACCATATATTTT.

This chain connects TRBV11-2 to TRBJ2-2; TRBD2 might be the D (6 bases). The CDR3 totals 18 residues. The germline V and J ends were trimmed by 2 bases and 0 bases, with 16 bases remaining between them. CDR1 SGHAT and CDR2 FQNNGV come from the germline V gene. CDR3 sequence: CASSLLSGGAPNTGELFF. The CDR3 DNA reads TGTGCCAGCAGCTTACTCTCCGGAGGGGCCCCGAACACCGGGGAGCTGTTTTTT. Supplemented by reference TRBV11-2 and TRBJ2-2, the full variable domain reads EAGVAQSPRYKIIEKRQSVAFWCNPISGHATLYWYQQILGQGPKLLIQFQNNGVVDDSQLPKDRFSAERLKGVDSTLKIQPAKLEDSAVYLCASSLLSGGAPNTGELFFGEGSRLTVL.

This rearrangement joins TRBV6-5 to TRBJ2-1; D gene unclear. The germline V and J ends were trimmed by 2 bases and 7 bases, with 9 bases remaining between them. This CDR3 is built from 13 residues. Per germline, CDR1 MNHEY and CDR2 SVGAGI. The CDR3 bases are TGTGCCAGCAGTTACCCGGAGACAAATGAGCAGTTCTTC. Protein: CASSYPETNEQFF.

The V gene is TRBV19, the J gene TRBJ2-7; TRBD1 matches 8 bases. The CDR3 has 15 residues. The germline V gene encodes CDR1 LNHDA and CDR2 SQIVND (reference sequence). J gave up 1 base and V 5 bases, and 7 bases lay outside the gene matches. The CDR3 is CASSPRTGNSYEQYF. Here the CDR3 DNA reads TGTGCCAGTAGTCCCAGGACAGGGAATTCCTACGAGCAGTACTTC.

The chain combines TRBV4-3 with TRBJ2-1, with 11 bases aligning to TRBD2. CDR1 and CDR2 from the germline V gene are LGHNA and YSLEER. CDR3 length: 20 residues. V shed 0 bases and J 2 bases; nucleotides not matched to a gene: 12. Written as DNA, the CDR3 is TGCGCCAGCAGCCAAGAACTAGCGGGAGCAACTGTGTGGCCCTACAATGAGCAGTTCTTC. Protein sequence: CASSQELAGATVWPYNEQFF.

The genes are TRBV15 and TRBJ2-1; D is possibly TRBD2 (5 bases). Germline V gene data show CDR1 as LNHNV and CDR2 as YYDKDF (reference sequence). The V and J ends lost 0 bases and 8 bases respectively, with 14 bases between them. This CDR3 has 15 residues. Written as DNA, the CDR3 is TGTGCCACCAGCAGAGAAAGCGGTCCGACCGATGAGCAGTTCTTC. This encodes CATSRESGPTDEQFF.

The chain employs TRBV29-1 and TRBJ2-7, with D possibly TRBD2 on 6 matching bases. The CDR3 spans 13 residues. CDR1 and CDR2 (germline): SQVTM, ANQGSEA. Trimming pared 4 bases from V and 1 base from J, leaving 11 bases between. CDR3 bases: TGCAGCGTTGGAAGGCGGGATTCCTACGAGCAGTACTTC. Its protein is CSVGRRDSYEQYF.

V usage is TRBV4-2 and J usage is TRBJ2-3, with TRBD2 matching over 8 bases. Germline V gene sequence: CDR1 LGHNA, CDR2 YNFKEQ. The length of the CDR3 is 14 residues. V was pared by 3 bases and J by 8 bases, with 7 bases of the junction left unmatched. CDR3 DNA sequence: TGTGCCAGCAGCCAGAACGGGGGGGCCGCTACGCAGTATTTT. Protein product: CASSQNGGAATQYF.

CDR3 coding DNA: TGTGCCACCCGACTAGCGGGAGGAGATACGCAGTATTTT. Translation gives CATRLAGGDTQYF. This chain connects TRBV27 to TRBJ2-3, with TRBD2 matching 13 bases. Germline V gene data show CDR1 as MNHEY and CDR2 as SMNVEV (reference sequence). CDR3 length equals 13 residues. V was pared by 10 bases and J by 5 bases, with 3 bases of the junction left unmatched.

The genes are TRBV7-8 and TRBJ2-5; 7 bases agree with TRBD1. J gave up 3 bases and V 5 bases, and 15 bases lay outside the gene matches. This CDR3 has 17 residues. Germline CDR1 reads SGHVS; CDR2 reads FQNEAQ. CDR3 protein: CASSARTRGGFEETQYF. CDR3 bases: TGTGCCAGCAGCGCCCGAACCCGAGGGGGCTTTGAAGAGACCCAGTACTTC.

The chain employs TRBV25-1 and TRBJ2-1; the D gene could be TRBD1 or TRBD2 (5 bases each). Germline V gene sequence: CDR1 MGHDK, CDR2 SYGVNS. The CDR3 runs 14 residues. V was pared by 5 bases and J by 5 bases, with 13 bases between. CDR3 in amino acids: CASSLGTSNNEQFF. Written as DNA, the CDR3 is TGTGCCAGCAGTCTAGGGACGTCTAACAATGAGCAGTTCTTC.

A single count supports this clone. This rearrangement joins TRBV11-2 to TRBJ2-7; no definite D call. The CDR3 extends over 15 amino acids. Germline V gene data show CDR1 as SGHAT and CDR2 as FQNNGV. The V end lost 5 bases, the J end lost 7 bases, and 21 bases lay between the germline ends. The DNA of the CDR3 is TGTGCCAGCAGCCGTCTCGTGGACCGCCCTTTTGAGCAGTACTTC. Protein sequence: CASSRLVDRPFEQYF.

The V call is TRBV6-1, the J call TRBJ2-1; 9 bases align to TRBD2. V lost 7 bases and J lost 9; bases outside the gene matches: 10. Germline V CDR1 and CDR2: MNHNS, SASEGT. The CDR3 has 14 amino acids. CDR3 region: CASTWPAGGSEQFF. CDR3 sequence (DNA): TGTGCCAGCACGTGGCCAGCGGGAGGTAGTGAGCAGTTCTTC.

The chain links TRBV27 to TRBJ1-6; D is unresolved. The germline CDR1 and CDR2 sequences are MNHEY and SMNVEV (reference sequence). CDR3 length: 15 amino acids. Trimming left V 7 bases short and J 10 bases short, with 20 bases between. The CDR3: CASTPEVGLSSPLHF. In nucleotides, the CDR3 is TGTGCCAGCACCCCGGAGGTAGGGCTTAGCTCACCCCTCCACTTT.

This chain uses TRBV5-1 with TRBJ2-7; 7 bases align to TRBD1. CDR1 is SGHRS, CDR2 YFSETQ, per germline. Losses at the gene ends were 2 bases for V and 4 bases for J; bases not matched to a gene: 12. The CDR3 is 16 residues long. This chain's CDR3 is CASSLLPGQSPYEQYF. The CDR3 DNA reads as TGCGCCAGCAGCTTACTGCCGGGACAGTCTCCATACGAGCAGTACTTC.

As regards this clone: The sample carries other DNA sequences with the same CDR3. V gene TRBV28 combines with J gene TRBJ1-1, with a possible D match to TRBD1 (5 bases). The CDR3 totals 14 residues. V shed 2 bases and J shed 2 bases, with 9 bases lying between them. Looked up from germline, CDR1 is MDHEN and CDR2 is SYDVKM. CDR3 protein: CASSLGGGNTEAFF. The CDR3 DNA reads TGTGCCAGCAGTTTAGGGGGTGGAAACACTGAAGCTTTCTTT.

The rearrangement links TRBV7-2 to TRBJ1-1; tentative D call: TRBD1 (5 bases). From germline, CDR1 is SGHTA and CDR2 FQGNSA. The ends were cut back, 2 bases at V and 5 bases at J, with 12 bases in the middle. This CDR3 has 14 residues. The CDR3 DNA sequence: TGTGCCAGCAGCTTATTGTTGGGGCGGACTGAAGCTTTCTTT. It specifies CASSLLLGRTEAFF.

The gene calls are TRBV9 and TRBJ2-1; D unclear. V lost 2 bases, J lost 1 base, and 10 bases lay in between. Germline-derived CDR1 and CDR2 are SGDLS and YYNGEE. The CDR3 has 15 residues. The CDR3 reads CASSVSDGSYNEQFF. In nucleotides, the CDR3 is TGTGCCAGCAGCGTTTCGGACGGATCCTACAATGAGCAGTTCTTC.

V is TRBV6-5 and J is TRBJ2-7; weak D call: TRBD2 (6 bases). The germline gives CDR1 MNHEY, CDR2 SVGAGI. The CDR3 is 15 residues long. The V and J ends lost 5 bases and 3 bases respectively, with 17 bases between them. CDR3 nucleotides: TGTGCCAGCAGTCATCCTAGGGGCGGGAACTACGAGCAGTACTTC. Translation gives CASSHPRGGNYEQYF.

This sequence joins TRBV14 and TRBJ2-2; 12 bases align to TRBD1. CDR1 is SGHDN and CDR2 is FVKESK in the germline V gene. Germline trimming cut 9 bases from V and 3 bases from J; bases unmatched to any gene: 14. This CDR3 has 18 amino acids. CDR3 sequence (DNA): TGTGCCAGAAATCGGGACAGGGGGCATTTTTGGGACACCGGGGAGCTGTTTTTT. Its protein is CARNRDRGHFWDTGELFF. The whole variable domain, remainder taken from reference TRBV14 and TRBJ2-2, is EAGVTQFPSHSVIEKGQTVTLRCDPISGHDNLYWYRRVMGKEIKFLLHFVKESKQDESGMPNNRFLAERTGGTYSTLKVQPAELEDSGVYFCARNRDRGHFWDTGELFFGEGSRLTVL.

The V call is TRBV5-1, the J call TRBJ2-4; D is unresolved. CDR3 length: 13 amino acids. Germline V gives CDR1 SGHRS, CDR2 YFSETQ. V was shortened by 5 bases and J by 5 bases, with 11 bases between the two germline ends. In DNA form, the CDR3 reads TGCGCCAGCAGGCATCGGACGGAAAACATTCAGTACTTC. Its protein product is CASRHRTENIQYF.

This chain connects TRBV4-2 to TRBJ2-1; 12 nucleotides line up with TRBD2. J gave up 4 bases and V 0 bases, and 1 base lay outside the gene matches. The germline gives CDR1 LGHNA, CDR2 YNFKEQ. The CDR3 length is 16 residues. The CDR3 protein is CASSQETSGGYNEQFF. The DNA for the CDR3 is TGTGCCAGCAGCCAAGAGACTAGCGGGGGTTACAATGAGCAGTTCTTC.

The chain couples TRBV10-1 to TRBJ2-6; a weak D match, TRBD2 (7 bases). Germline V gene data show CDR1 as WNHNN and CDR2 as SYGVQD (reference sequence). V was pared by 5 bases and J by 1 base, with 21 bases between. The CDR3 runs to 19 residues. CDR3 sequence (DNA): TGCGCCAGCAGTCGGGGAGGGGGGCCCCTCTTGTCTGGGGCCAACGTCCTGACTTTC. Translation gives CASSRGGGPLLSGANVLTF.

The chain has TRBV27 and TRBJ1-4, with D possibly matching TRBD1 (6 bases). Germline lookup yields CDR1 MNHEY and CDR2 SMNVEV (reference sequence). This CDR3 has 15 residues. V was clipped by 5 bases and J by 8 bases, with 18 bases between them. The CDR3 DNA sequence: TGTGCCAGCAGTCCCGATCAGGGGACGGGGGAAAAACTGTTTTTT. This translates into CASSPDQGTGEKLFF.